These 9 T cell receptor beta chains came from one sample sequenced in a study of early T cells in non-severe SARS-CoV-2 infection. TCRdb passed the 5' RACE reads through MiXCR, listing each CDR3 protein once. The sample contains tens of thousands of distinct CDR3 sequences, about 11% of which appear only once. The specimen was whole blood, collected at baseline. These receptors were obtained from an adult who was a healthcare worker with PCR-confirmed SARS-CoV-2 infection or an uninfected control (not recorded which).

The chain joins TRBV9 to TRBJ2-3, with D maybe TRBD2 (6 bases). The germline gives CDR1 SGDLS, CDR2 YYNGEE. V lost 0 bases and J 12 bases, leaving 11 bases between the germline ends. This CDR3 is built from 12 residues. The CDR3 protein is CASSVESGVQYF. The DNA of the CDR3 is TGTGCCAGCAGCGTAGAATCGGGAGTCCAGTATTTT.

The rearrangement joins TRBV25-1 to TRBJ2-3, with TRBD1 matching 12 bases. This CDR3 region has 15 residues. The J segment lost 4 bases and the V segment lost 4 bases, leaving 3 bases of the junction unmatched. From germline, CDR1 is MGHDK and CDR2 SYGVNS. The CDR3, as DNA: TGTGCCAGCAGTGCTTGGGACAGGGGGCCAGATACGCAGTATTTT. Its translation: CASSAWDRGPDTQYF.

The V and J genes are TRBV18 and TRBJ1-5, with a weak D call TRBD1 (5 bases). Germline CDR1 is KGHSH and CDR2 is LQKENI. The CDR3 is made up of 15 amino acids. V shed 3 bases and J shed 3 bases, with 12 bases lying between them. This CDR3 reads CASSPSRGNNQPQHF. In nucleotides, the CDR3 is TGTGCCAGCTCACCTTCTAGGGGTAACAATCAGCCCCAGCATTTT.

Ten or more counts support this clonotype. The DNA for the CDR3 is TGTGCCAGCAGTGAATACCTCAGGGGTGACGAAAAACTGTTTTTT. Its translation is CASSEYLRGDEKLFF. The gene calls are TRBV25-1 and TRBJ1-4; D is perhaps TRBD1 (6 bases). The CDR3 has 15 residues. V lost 0 bases and J 8 bases, leaving 13 bases between the germline ends. Looked up from germline, CDR1 is MGHDK and CDR2 is SYGVNS.

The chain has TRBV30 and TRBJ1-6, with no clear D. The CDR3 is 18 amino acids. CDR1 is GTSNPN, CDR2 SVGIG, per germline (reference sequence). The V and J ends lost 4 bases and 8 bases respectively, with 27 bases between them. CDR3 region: CAWTPGSPWVLRDSPLHF. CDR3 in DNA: TGTGCCTGGACACCGGGATCGCCTTGGGTTCTGAGGGATTCACCCCTCCACTTT.

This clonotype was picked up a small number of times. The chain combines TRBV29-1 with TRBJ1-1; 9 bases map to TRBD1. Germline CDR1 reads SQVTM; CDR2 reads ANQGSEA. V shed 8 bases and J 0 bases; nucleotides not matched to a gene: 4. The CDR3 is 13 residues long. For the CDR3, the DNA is TGCAGCACGCGGGACAGGGTGAACACTGAAGCTTTCTTT. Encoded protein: CSTRDRVNTEAFF.

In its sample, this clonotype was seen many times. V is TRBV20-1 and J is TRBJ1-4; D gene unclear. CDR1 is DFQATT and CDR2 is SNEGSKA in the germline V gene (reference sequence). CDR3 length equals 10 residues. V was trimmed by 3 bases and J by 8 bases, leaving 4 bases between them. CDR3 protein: CSASVEKLFF. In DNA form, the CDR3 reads TGCAGTGCTAGCGTGGAAAAACTGTTTTTT.

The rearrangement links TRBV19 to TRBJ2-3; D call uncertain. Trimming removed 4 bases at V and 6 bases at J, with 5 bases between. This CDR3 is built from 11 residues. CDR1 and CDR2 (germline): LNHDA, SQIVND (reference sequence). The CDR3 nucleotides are TGTGCCAGTAGTAGGTGGGATACGCAGTATTTT. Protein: CASSRWDTQYF.

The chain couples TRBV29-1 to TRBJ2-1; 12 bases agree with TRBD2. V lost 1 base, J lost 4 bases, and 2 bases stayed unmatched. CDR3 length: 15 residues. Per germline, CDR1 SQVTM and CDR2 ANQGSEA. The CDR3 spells CSVEGGTSGYNEQFF. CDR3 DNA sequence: TGCAGCGTTGAAGGCGGGACTAGCGGGTACAATGAGCAGTTCTTC.